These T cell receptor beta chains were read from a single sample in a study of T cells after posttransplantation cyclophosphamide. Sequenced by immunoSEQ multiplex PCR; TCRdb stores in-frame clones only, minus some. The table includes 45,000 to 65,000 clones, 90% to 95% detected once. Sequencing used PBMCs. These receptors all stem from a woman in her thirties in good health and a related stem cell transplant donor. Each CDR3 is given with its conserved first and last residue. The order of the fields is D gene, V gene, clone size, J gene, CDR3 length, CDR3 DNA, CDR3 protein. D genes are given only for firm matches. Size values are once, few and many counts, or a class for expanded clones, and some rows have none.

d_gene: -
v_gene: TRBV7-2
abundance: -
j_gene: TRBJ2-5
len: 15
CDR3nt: TGTGCCAGCAGCAACGCAGGACTCTTCGAAGAGACCCAGTACTTC
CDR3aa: CASSNAGLFEETQYF

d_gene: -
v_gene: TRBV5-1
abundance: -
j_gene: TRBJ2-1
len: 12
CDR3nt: TGCGCCAGCAGCTTAACTAGGAATGAGCAGTTCTTC
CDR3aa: CASSLTRNEQFF

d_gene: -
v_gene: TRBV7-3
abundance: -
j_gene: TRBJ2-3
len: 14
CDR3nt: TGTGCCAGCAGCCGAGGGATCAGGCCAGATACGCAGTATTTT
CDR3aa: CASSRGIRPDTQYF

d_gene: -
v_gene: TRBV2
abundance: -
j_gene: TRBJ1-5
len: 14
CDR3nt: TGTGCCAGCAGCGAAGGTGGGACTGGTGAGCCCCAGCATTTT
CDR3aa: CASSEGGTGEPQHF

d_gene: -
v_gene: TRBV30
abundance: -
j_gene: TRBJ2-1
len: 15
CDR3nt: TGTGCCTGGAGTGAGTCTAGTCTCTCCTACAATGAGCAGTTCTTC
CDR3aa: CAWSESSLSYNEQFF

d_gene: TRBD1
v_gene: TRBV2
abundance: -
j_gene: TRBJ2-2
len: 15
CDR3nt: TGTGCCAGCAGTGACCGGACAGGGTACACCGGGGAGCTGTTTTTT
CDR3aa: CASSDRTGYTGELFF

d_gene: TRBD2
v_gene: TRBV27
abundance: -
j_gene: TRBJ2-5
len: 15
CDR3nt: TGTGCCAGCAGTTTAGGAGCGGGGGGGCGGGAGACCCAGTACTTC
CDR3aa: CASSLGAGGRETQYF

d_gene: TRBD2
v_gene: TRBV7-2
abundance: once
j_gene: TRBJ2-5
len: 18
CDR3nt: TGTGCCAGCAGCCTCACCCATTGGCGGGGGGAGGTCCAAGAGACCCAGTACTTC
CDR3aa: CASSLTHWRGEVQETQYF

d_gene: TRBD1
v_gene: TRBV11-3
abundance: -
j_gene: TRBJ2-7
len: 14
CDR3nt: TGTGCCAGCAGCTTCGGACAGGGGTGGTACGAGCAGTACTTC
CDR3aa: CASSFGQGWYEQYF

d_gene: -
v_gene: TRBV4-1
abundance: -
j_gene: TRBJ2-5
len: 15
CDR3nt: TGCGCCAGCAGCCAAGATGGAGGGGGCCGGGAGACCCAGTACTTC
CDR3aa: CASSQDGGGRETQYF

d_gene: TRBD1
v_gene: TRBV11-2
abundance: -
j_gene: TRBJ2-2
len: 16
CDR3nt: TGTGCCAGCACCGATACGGGACAGATAAACACCGGGGAGCTGTTTTTT
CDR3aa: CASTDTGQINTGELFF

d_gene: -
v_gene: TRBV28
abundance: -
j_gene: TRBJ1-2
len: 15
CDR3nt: TGTGCCAGCACCTCGGACCTCAGCGGGTTCTATGGCTACACCTTC
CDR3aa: CASTSDLSGFYGYTF

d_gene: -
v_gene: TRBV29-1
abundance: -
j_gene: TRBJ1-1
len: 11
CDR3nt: TGCAGCGTTGCGGGGGTCACTGAAGCTTTCTTT
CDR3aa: CSVAGVTEAFF

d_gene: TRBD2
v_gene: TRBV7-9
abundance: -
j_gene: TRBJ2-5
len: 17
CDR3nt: TGTGCCAGCAGCTTAGAAACTAGCGGGGGGTCACAAGAGACCCAGTACTTC
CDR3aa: CASSLETSGGSQETQYF

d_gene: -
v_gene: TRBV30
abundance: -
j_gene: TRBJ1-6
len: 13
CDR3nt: TGTGCCTGGAGAGAGGGGAGGGATTCACCCCTCCACTTT
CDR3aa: CAWREGRDSPLHF

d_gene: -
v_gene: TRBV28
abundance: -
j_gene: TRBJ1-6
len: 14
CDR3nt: TGTGCCAGCAGTCTGACAGGATTTAATTCACCCCTCCACTTT
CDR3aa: CASSLTGFNSPLHF

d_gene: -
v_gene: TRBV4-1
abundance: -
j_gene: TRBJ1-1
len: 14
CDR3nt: TGCGCCAGCAGCCAAGGACAGGCAAAAACTGAAGCTTTCTTT
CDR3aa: CASSQGQAKTEAFF

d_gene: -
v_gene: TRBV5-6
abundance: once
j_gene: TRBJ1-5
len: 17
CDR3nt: TGTGCCAGCAGCTCGCTGAGACGAGGACAGCCTTGGGAGCCCCAGCATTTT
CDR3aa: CASSSLRRGQPWEPQHF

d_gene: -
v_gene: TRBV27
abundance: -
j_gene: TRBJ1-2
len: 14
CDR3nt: TGTGCCAGCAGTGAACAGGGATTGGGAACTGGCTACACCTTC
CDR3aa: CASSEQGLGTGYTF

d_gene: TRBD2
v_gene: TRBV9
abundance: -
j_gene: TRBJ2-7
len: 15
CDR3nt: TGTGCCAGCAGCGTAGTAGCGGGGGTGTCCTACGAGCAGTACTTC
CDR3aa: CASSVVAGVSYEQYF

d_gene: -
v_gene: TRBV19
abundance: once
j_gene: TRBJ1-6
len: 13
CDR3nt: TGTGCCAGTAGATGGTTAGGAGATTCACCCCTCCACTTT
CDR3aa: CASRWLGDSPLHF

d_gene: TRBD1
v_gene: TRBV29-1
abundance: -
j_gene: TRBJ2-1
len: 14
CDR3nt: TGCAGCGTTGAAATTGGACAGGGGATTTATGAGCAGTTCTTC
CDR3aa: CSVEIGQGIYEQFF

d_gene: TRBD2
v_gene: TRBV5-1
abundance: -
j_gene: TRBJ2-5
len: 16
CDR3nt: TGCGCCAGCAGCCCCGGACTAGCGGGGGGGCAGGAGACCCAGTACTTC
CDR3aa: CASSPGLAGGQETQYF

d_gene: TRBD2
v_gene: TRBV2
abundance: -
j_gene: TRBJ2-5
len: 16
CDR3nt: TGTGCCAGCAGCCCAACCCGAGCGGGGGGAAAAGAGACCCAGTACTTC
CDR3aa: CASSPTRAGGKETQYF

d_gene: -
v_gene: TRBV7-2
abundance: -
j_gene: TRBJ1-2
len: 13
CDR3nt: TGTGCCAGCAGCTTAAGGACAGACTATGGCTACACCTTC
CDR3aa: CASSLRTDYGYTF

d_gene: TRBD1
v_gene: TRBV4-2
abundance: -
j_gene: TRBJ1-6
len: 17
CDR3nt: TGTGCCAGCAGCTTCATGGACTGGACAGGGGGTAATTCACCCCTCCACTTT
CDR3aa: CASSFMDWTGGNSPLHF

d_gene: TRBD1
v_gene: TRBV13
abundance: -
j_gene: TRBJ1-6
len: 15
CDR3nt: TGTGCCAGCAGCTTAGGGGACAGGGTGGGATCACCCCTCCACTTT
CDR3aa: CASSLGDRVGSPLHF

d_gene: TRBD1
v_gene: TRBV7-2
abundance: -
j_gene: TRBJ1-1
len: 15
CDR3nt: TGTGCCAGCAGCTTCAAAGGGGGCGTGAACACTGAAGCTTTCTTT
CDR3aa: CASSFKGGVNTEAFF

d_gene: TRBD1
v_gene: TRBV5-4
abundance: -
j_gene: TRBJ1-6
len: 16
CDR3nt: TGTGCCAGCAGCCCCCCGATGGGACAGGGGTATTCACCCCTCCACTTT
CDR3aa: CASSPPMGQGYSPLHF

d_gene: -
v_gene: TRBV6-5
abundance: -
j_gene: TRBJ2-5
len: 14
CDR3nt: TGTGCCAGCAGTTACGGTCTAACCAAAGAGACCCAGTACTTC
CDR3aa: CASSYGLTKETQYF

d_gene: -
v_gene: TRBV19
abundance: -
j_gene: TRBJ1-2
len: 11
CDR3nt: TGTGCCAGTAGTCACGGGTATGGCTACACCTTC
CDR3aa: CASSHGYGYTF

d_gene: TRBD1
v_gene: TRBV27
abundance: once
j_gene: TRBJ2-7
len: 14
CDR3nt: TGTGCCAGCAGTTTAGGACAGGGCCCCTACGAGCAGTACTTC
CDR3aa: CASSLGQGPYEQYF

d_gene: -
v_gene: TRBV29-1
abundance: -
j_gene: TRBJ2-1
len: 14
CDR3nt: TGCAGCGTGGGACTTGGGGGTACTTACAATGAGCAGTTCTTC
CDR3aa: CSVGLGGTYNEQFF

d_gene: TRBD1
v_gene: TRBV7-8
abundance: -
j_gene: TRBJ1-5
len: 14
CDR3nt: TGTGCCAGCAGCTTAGGGACAGGGGCTCAGCCCCAGCATTTT
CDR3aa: CASSLGTGAQPQHF

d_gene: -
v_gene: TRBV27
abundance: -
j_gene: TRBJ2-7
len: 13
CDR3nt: TGTGCCAGTCCCGGTCGGGATACGAACGAGCAGTACTTC
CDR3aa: CASPGRDTNEQYF

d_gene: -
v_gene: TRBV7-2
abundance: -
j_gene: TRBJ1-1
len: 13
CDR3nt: TGTGCCACCCACCAGGTCATGAACACTGAAGCTTTCTTT
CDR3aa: CATHQVMNTEAFF

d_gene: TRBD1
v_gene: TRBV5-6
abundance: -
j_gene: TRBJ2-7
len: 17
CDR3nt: TGTGCCAGCAGCCCCAGCATGAGGGACAGGGACTCCTACGAGCAGTACTTC
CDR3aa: CASSPSMRDRDSYEQYF

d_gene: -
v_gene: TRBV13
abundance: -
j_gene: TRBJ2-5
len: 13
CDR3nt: TGTGCCAGCAGCCCCCGGGGCCAAGAGACCCAGTACTTC
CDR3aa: CASSPRGQETQYF

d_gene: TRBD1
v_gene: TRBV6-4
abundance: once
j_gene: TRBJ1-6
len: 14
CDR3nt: TGTGCCAGCAGTGATGGGACAGGGTTTTCACCCCTCCACTTT
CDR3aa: CASSDGTGFSPLHF

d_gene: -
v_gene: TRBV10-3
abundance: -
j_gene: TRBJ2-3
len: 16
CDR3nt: TGTGCCATCAGAAATATCGGCGGGGCCAGCACAGATACGCAGTATTTT
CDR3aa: CAIRNIGGASTDTQYF

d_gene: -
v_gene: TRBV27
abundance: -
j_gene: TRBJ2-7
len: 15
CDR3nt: TGTGCCAGCAGTTTATCGTCAGTCCTTTCCTACGAGCAGTACTTC
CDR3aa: CASSLSSVLSYEQYF

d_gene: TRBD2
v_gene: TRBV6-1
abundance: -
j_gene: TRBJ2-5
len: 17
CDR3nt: TGTGCCAGCAGTGAAGCGCCCGGACTAGCGGGGGGTAAGACCCAGTACTTC
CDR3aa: CASSEAPGLAGGKTQYF

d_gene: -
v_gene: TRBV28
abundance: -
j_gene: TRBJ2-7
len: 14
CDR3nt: TGTGCCAGCAGGTCAGGGCTTCCCTCCTACGAGCAGTACTTC
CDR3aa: CASRSGLPSYEQYF

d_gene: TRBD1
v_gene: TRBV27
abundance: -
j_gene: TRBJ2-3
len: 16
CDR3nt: TGTGCCAGCAGAACTTTAGGGACAGCCACCACAGATACGCAGTATTTT
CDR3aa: CASRTLGTATTDTQYF

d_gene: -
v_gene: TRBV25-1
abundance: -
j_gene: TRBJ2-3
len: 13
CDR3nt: TGTGCCAGCAGTTTGGGGGCAGTGGATACGCAGTATTTT
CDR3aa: CASSLGAVDTQYF